This TCR beta chain was sequenced in a study of T-cell reconstitution after alpha-beta-depleted transplantation in children. The TCRbeta library incorporated unique molecular identifiers. A single record per CDR3 protein comes from TCRdb applying MiXCR to the PCR reads. The data contain roughly 220,000 distinct CDR3 sequences, about 8.8% of them singletons. There are 15 residues in the CDR3. Germline assignment: CDR1 ENHRY and CDR2 SYGVKD. V was pared by 4 bases and J by 6 bases, with 13 bases between. The starting material was PBMCs from the stem cell graft donor, obtained from the stem cell graft. This receptor was identified in a human donor who donated a stem cell graft to a child with SCID. The J gene is TRBJ1-6, the V gene TRBV10-3; D gene uncertain. The CDR3 region is CAISGRSSRNSPLHF. CDR3 bases: TGTGCCATCAGTGGAAGGAGCTCCCGTAATTCACCCCTCCACTTT.